The 20 T cell receptor beta chains presented below share a single source sample, sequenced in a study of blood T cell repertoires in COVID-19. Profiling relied on immunoSEQ multiplex PCR, and the TCRdb table lists in-frame clones only, not all of them. The table shows around 150,000 clones, with around 85% occurring only once. What was sequenced was peripheral blood. These receptors were taken from a man between 65 and 80 years old with acute or convalescent COVID-19.

The CDR3 nucleotides read TGCAGCGCATCGACACCTCCCGGGGTGAGCGATGAGCAGTTCTTC. It yields the protein CSASTPPGVSDEQFF. This chain links TRBV29-1 with TRBJ2-1; TRBD2 might be the D (5 bases). Trimming cost V 7 bases and J 8 bases, with 24 bases left between them. CDR3 length: 15 amino acids. The germline gives CDR1 SQVTM, CDR2 ANQGSEA.

V is TRBV20-1 and J is TRBJ2-7; D is possibly TRBD1 (6 bases). The CDR3 is made up of 11 amino acids. V lost 6 bases, J lost 3 bases, and 9 bases lay in between. Germline lookup yields CDR1 DFQATT and CDR2 SNEGSKA (reference sequence). The CDR3 here is CSAGTSYEQYF. CDR3 DNA sequence: TGCAGTGCCGGGACAAGCTACGAGCAGTACTTC.

The V and J genes are TRBV7-6 and TRBJ2-1, with 10 bases fitting TRBD2. Germline-derived CDR1 and CDR2 are SGHVS and FNYEAQ. The CDR3 is 16 amino acids. The J segment lost 5 bases and the V segment lost 6 bases, leaving 10 bases of the junction unmatched. CDR3: CASSFLAGVLNNEQFF. In DNA, the CDR3 is TGTGCCAGCAGTTTTCTAGCGGGAGTGTTAAACAATGAGCAGTTCTTC. The variable domain in full, with the rest retrieved from reference TRBV7-6 and TRBJ2-1, is GAGVSQSPRYKVTKRGQDVALRCDPISGHVSLYWYRQALGQGPEFLTYFNYEAQQDKSGLPNDRFSAERPEGSISTLTIQRTEQRDSAMYRCASSFLAGVLNNEQFFGPGTRLTVL.

The chain has TRBV27 and TRBJ2-1; TRBD2 aligns across 14 bases. The CDR3 length is 18 residues. V lost 5 bases, J lost 3 bases, and 9 bases stayed unmatched. CDR1 MNHEY and CDR2 SMNVEV come from the germline V gene (reference sequence). Here the CDR3 reads CASSLRLAGGPGYNEQFF. The CDR3 DNA reads as TGTGCCAGCAGTCTCCGACTAGCGGGAGGGCCCGGCTACAATGAGCAGTTCTTC.

With respect to this clone: The junction differs from germline at one of its ends, possibly a read error. The chain has TRBV27 and TRBJ2-2; no firm D call. Germline CDR1 reads MNHEY; CDR2 reads SMNVEV (reference sequence). The CDR3 is 13 residues long. CDR3 sequence (DNA): TGTGCCAGCAGTTTATTTAACAGCGGGGAGCTGTTTTTT. Translated: CASSLFNSGELFF.

This rearrangement joins TRBV2 to TRBJ2-5; 11 positions match TRBD2. Germline CDR1 and CDR2: SNHLY and FYNNEI. V was pared by 5 bases and J by 2 bases, with 1 base of the junction left unmatched. The CDR3 contains 14 residues. The CDR3 loop is CASSLAGGQETQYF. The DNA of the CDR3 is TGTGCCAGCAGTTTAGCGGGAGGGCAAGAGACCCAGTACTTC.

The V call is TRBV9, the J call TRBJ1-3; 9 bases agree with TRBD1. CDR1 is SGDLS and CDR2 is YYNGEE in the germline V gene. V lost 3 bases to trimming and J lost 4 bases; unmatched junction nucleotides: 14. The CDR3 spans 18 residues. For the CDR3, the DNA is TGTGCCAGCAGCGGAAATACCGGGACAGGGAATACCGGAAACACCATATATTTT. This codes for CASSGNTGTGNTGNTIYF.

The chain combines TRBV6-2 or TRBV6-3 with TRBJ2-1, with 9 positions matching TRBD1. This CDR3 has 18 amino acids. Unmatched junction bases numbered 8, after V lost 2 bases and J lost 0 bases. CDR1 is MNHEY, CDR2 SVGEGT, per germline. The CDR3 is CASSYAGQGPSSYNEQFF. The CDR3 nucleotides are TGTGCCAGCAGTTACGCGGGACAGGGCCCAAGCTCCTACAATGAGCAGTTCTTC.

V usage is TRBV5-1 and J usage is TRBJ1-2; 8 bases align to TRBD1. Losses at the gene ends were 4 bases for V and 1 base for J; bases not matched to a gene: 3. This CDR3 spans 14 amino acids. The V gene's germline CDR1 is SGHRS and CDR2 YFSETQ. The CDR3 nucleotides read TGCGCCAGCAGCCCGGACAGGGATAACTATGGCTACACCTTC. This translates into CASSPDRDNYGYTF.

This chain uses TRBV29-1 with TRBJ2-2, with D possibly matching TRBD1 (5 bases). The CDR3 consists of 12 residues. Trimming removed 6 bases at V and 5 bases at J, with 10 bases between. Looked up from germline, CDR1 is SQVTM and CDR2 is ANQGSEA. CDR3 sequence: CSVQGGTGELFF. The CDR3 DNA follows: TGCAGCGTGCAGGGTGGGACCGGGGAGCTGTTTTTT.

This chain links TRBV28 with TRBJ2-2; the match to TRBD2 covers 11 bases. The CDR3 is made up of 15 amino acids. The V gene's germline CDR1 is MDHEN and CDR2 SYDVKM. The ends lost 6 bases at V and 4 bases at J; junction bases unmatched: 4. CDR3 bases: TGTGCCAGCAGAACTAGCGGGAGATTCACCGGGGAGCTGTTTTTT. This encodes CASRTSGRFTGELFF.

This rearrangement joins TRBV6-5 to TRBJ2-3; D is possibly TRBD1 (5 bases). The length of the CDR3 is 14 residues. V lost 8 bases and J lost 2, with 14 bases in between. CDR1 MNHEY and CDR2 SVGAGI come from the germline V gene. CDR3 nucleotides: TGTGCCAGCTTCCTGGGGCCGGACACAGATACGCAGTATTTT. This encodes CASFLGPDTDTQYF.

The chain joins TRBV4-1 to TRBJ1-4; D may be TRBD1 (6 bases). V lost 0 bases, J lost 7 bases, and 12 bases lay in between. The length of the CDR3 is 15 residues. The germline CDR1 and CDR2 sequences are MGHRA and YSYEKL. The CDR3, as DNA: TGCGCCAGCAGCCAAGATGAAGGGGGAAGTGAAAAACTGTTTTTT. Translation gives CASSQDEGGSEKLFF.

J is TRBJ1-2 and V is TRBV9, with D unresolved. Germline V CDR1 and CDR2: SGDLS, YYNGEE. CDR3 length: 14 amino acids. With 1 base removed from V and 3 bases from J, the gap between germline ends came to 10 bases. The CDR3: CASSVSGRHYGYTF. CDR3 nucleotide sequence: TGTGCCAGCAGCGTAAGCGGCAGGCACTATGGCTACACCTTC. Full variable domain (outside the CDR3, taken from reference TRBV9 and TRBJ1-2): DSGVTQTPKHLITATGQRVTLRCSPRSGDLSVYWYQQSLDQGLQFLIQYYNGEERAKGNILERFSAQQFPDLHSELNLSSLELGDSALYFCASSVSGRHYGYTFGSGTRLTVV.

The V and J genes are TRBV24-1 and TRBJ2-3; 8 bases line up with TRBD1. The CDR3 loop spans 16 amino acids. V shed 4 bases, J shed 2 bases, and the junction held 7 bases outside the gene matches. Germline V gives CDR1 KGHDR, CDR2 SFDVKD. CDR3 coding DNA: TGTGCCACCAGTGACCCGACAGGGGTCCTCACAGATACGCAGTATTTT. Protein sequence: CATSDPTGVLTDTQYF.

The chain links TRBV2 to TRBJ1-1, with 8 nucleotides matching TRBD1. Unmatched junction bases numbered 5, after V lost 8 bases and J lost 3 bases. The germline CDR1 and CDR2 sequences are SNHLY and FYNNEI. This CDR3 comprises 13 residues. CDR3 in DNA: TGTGCCAGCGGGGCAGGGGGCTACACTGAAGCTTTCTTT. This codes for CASGAGGYTEAFF.

This sequence joins TRBV6-6 and TRBJ2-6; D perhaps matches TRBD2 (5 bases). V shed 7 bases and J shed 0 bases, with 10 bases lying between them. Germline loops: CDR1 MNHNY, CDR2 SVGAGI (reference sequence). The CDR3 is 15 residues long. The CDR3, as DNA: TGTGCCAGCAACATGGGGAGCTCTGGGGCCAACGTCCTGACTTTC. Translating it yields CASNMGSSGANVLTF.

The rearrangement uses TRBV5-6 and TRBJ2-2; 11 nucleotides align to TRBD2. Per germline, CDR1 SGHDT and CDR2 YYEEEE. V was clipped by 4 bases and J by 2 bases; unmatched bases: 7. The CDR3 is 17 amino acids. CDR3 region: CASSRGTSGANTGELFF. The DNA for the CDR3 is TGTGCCAGCAGCCGTGGGACTAGCGGAGCCAACACCGGGGAGCTGTTTTTT. The whole variable domain, filled in from reference TRBV5-6 and TRBJ2-2, reads DAGVTQSPTHLIKTRGQQVTLRCSPKSGHDTVSWYQQALGQGPQFIFQYYEEEERQRGNFPDRFSGHQFPNYSSELNVNALLLGDSALYLCASSRGTSGANTGELFFGEGSRLTVL.

The chain joins TRBV5-1 to TRBJ1-5; 7 nucleotides line up with TRBD1. CDR1 is SGHRS, CDR2 YFSETQ, per germline. The trim removed 4 bases at V and 5 bases at J, leaving 3 bases unmatched. The CDR3 is 13 residues long. This chain's CDR3 is CASSGGTDQPQHF. The CDR3 nucleotides are TGCGCCAGCAGCGGCGGGACAGATCAGCCCCAGCATTTT.

A note on this clone: This sample also contains other DNA sequences that code for the same CDR3. The chain combines TRBV6-5 with TRBJ2-7; no firm D call. Germline V gene lookup returns CDR1 MNHEY and CDR2 SVGAGI. The V end was cut by 5 bases, the J end by 1 base, with 6 bases between. The CDR3 is 12 amino acids. The chain's CDR3 is CASSRGSYEQYF. The CDR3 nucleotides read TGTGCCAGCAGTCGAGGATCCTACGAGCAGTACTTC.